The 13 T cell receptor beta chains below were found in one sample sequenced in a study of beta chain features in type 1 diabetes. Reverse transcribing all isolated RNA meant expressed TCRB transcripts were sequenced. Assay: immunoSEQ multiplex PCR; the TCRdb copy retains only in-frame clones and omits some. Of around 430,000 clones listed, around 28% are singletons. Sequencing was carried out using naive CD4+ T cells from blood. The receptors were gathered from a man younger than 35 in good health.

This clone came up a few times. CDR3 nucleotides: TGCGCCACCCTCAATAATCCAGGGGGCAGCTATGGCTACACCTTC. This codes for CATLNNPGGSYGYTF. The chain carries TRBV23-1 and TRBJ1-2, with 8 nucleotides matching TRBD1. TRBV23-1 is sorted into the ORF group, with uncertain function. CDR3 length: 15 residues. The V segment lost 10 bases and the J segment 4 bases; nucleotides outside the gene matches: 14.

The chain employs TRBV29-1 and TRBJ2-7; D is uncertain. V gave up 4 bases and J gave up 0 bases, with 13 bases separating them. Germline CDR1 SQVTM, CDR2 ANQGSEA. The CDR3 spans 14 residues. The CDR3 coding sequence is TGCAGCGTTGGCAGCCCCAACTACTCCTACGAGCAGTACTTC. Translation gives CSVGSPNYSYEQYF.

V usage is TRBV18 and J usage is TRBJ2-1, with 7 bases fitting TRBD1. Germline V lookup: CDR1 KGHSH, CDR2 LQKENI. The CDR3 consists of 13 residues. Germline trimming cut 5 bases from V and 8 bases from J; bases unmatched to any gene: 6. The CDR3 is CASSSGTADEQFF. The DNA of the CDR3 is TGTGCCAGCTCATCCGGGACAGCCGATGAGCAGTTCTTC.

The gene calls are TRBV29-1 and TRBJ2-1; possible D gene TRBD2, 5 bases. The V gene lost 5 bases and the J gene lost 9 bases, with 5 bases spanning the gap. The CDR3 has 9 residues. From germline, CDR1 is SQVTM and CDR2 ANQGSEA. The chain's CDR3 is CSVSGEQFF. The CDR3 bases are TGCAGCGTTAGCGGTGAGCAGTTCTTC.

This rearrangement joins TRBV11-1 to TRBJ2-1, with a tentative D call TRBD1 (5 bases). This CDR3 is built from 16 residues. Germline assignment: CDR1 SGHAT and CDR2 FQDESV (reference sequence). The germline V and J ends were trimmed by 1 base and 0 bases, with 10 bases remaining between them. The CDR3 protein is CASSLDRPSSYNEQFF. As DNA, the CDR3 is TGTGCCAGCAGCTTAGACAGGCCGAGCTCCTACAATGAGCAGTTCTTC.

This clone was seen a few times. V is TRBV18 and J is TRBJ2-1; unclear D gene. The ends were cut back, 6 bases at V and 1 base at J, with 10 bases in the middle. The CDR3 totals 14 residues. Germline loops: CDR1 KGHSH, CDR2 LQKENI. The CDR3 sequence is CASSRSVSYNEQFF. For the CDR3, the DNA is TGTGCCAGCTCCCGGAGCGTTTCCTACAATGAGCAGTTCTTC.

This chain connects TRBV6-1 to TRBJ2-1; 11 nucleotides align to TRBD2. V lost 5 bases to trimming and J lost 4 bases; unmatched junction nucleotides: 4. Germline V gene lookup returns CDR1 MNHNS and CDR2 SASEGT. This CDR3 contains 15 residues. The CDR3 protein is CASSPGLAEYNEQFF. CDR3 sequence (DNA): TGTGCCAGCAGTCCGGGACTAGCGGAATACAATGAGCAGTTCTTC.

This clone was seen a handful of times. The rearrangement joins TRBV23-1 to TRBJ1-2; a possible D gene is TRBD1 (5 bases). TRBV23-1 is classed as an ORF, of uncertain function. The CDR3 is made up of 14 amino acids. V dropped 0 bases and J dropped 4 bases, with 9 bases sitting between them. CDR3 nucleotides: TGCGCCAGCAGTCAATCCAGGGTGGGCTATGGCTACACCTTC. It translates to CASSQSRVGYGYTF.

The chain joins TRBV30 to TRBJ1-3, with D possibly TRBD1 on 5 matching bases. The CDR3 has 14 residues. CDR1 and CDR2 (germline): GTSNPN, SVGIG (reference sequence). V was shortened by 0 bases and J by 1 base, with 7 bases between the two germline ends. In nucleotides, the CDR3 is TGTGCCTGGAGTGTACGACAGTCTGGAAACACCATATATTTT. Residues: CAWSVRQSGNTIYF.

This chain joins TRBV9 and TRBJ2-1; a possible D gene is TRBD2 (6 bases). Trimming cost V 4 bases and J 0 bases, with 20 bases left between them. Germline V lookup: CDR1 SGDLS, CDR2 YYNGEE. The CDR3 has 18 residues. CDR3 protein: CASSLIPSIGSSYNEQFF. The CDR3 region has the DNA TGTGCCAGCAGCCTAATCCCTTCTATCGGGAGCTCCTACAATGAGCAGTTCTTC.

The genes are TRBV11-1 and TRBJ2-7; no definite D call. Germline values: CDR1 SGHAT, CDR2 FQDESV (reference sequence). This CDR3 is 15 amino acids long. V dropped 5 bases and J dropped 2 bases, with 16 bases sitting between them. CDR3 nucleotide sequence: TGTGCCAGCAGCCTCAGTAGACCCCCCGCCTACGAGCAGTACTTC. This translates into CASSLSRPPAYEQYF.

The J gene is TRBJ2-6, the V gene TRBV4-2; 8 bases are a match to TRBD2. Germline V lookup: CDR1 LGHNA, CDR2 YNFKEQ. Losses at the gene ends were 4 bases for V and 3 bases for J; bases not matched to a gene: 8. This CDR3 has 17 amino acids. CDR3 coding DNA: TGTGCCAGCAGCCCTCTAACAGCGGGAGATGGGGCCAACGTCCTGACTTTC. Translating it yields CASSPLTAGDGANVLTF.

The chain combines TRBV29-1 with TRBJ2-7; D ambiguous. Germline V gene sequence: CDR1 SQVTM, CDR2 ANQGSEA. The CDR3 is 12 residues long. Trimming pared 4 bases from V and 3 bases from J, leaving 10 bases between. The CDR3 here is CSVVYLDYEQYF. CDR3 nucleotides: TGCAGCGTTGTTTATCTGGACTACGAGCAGTACTTC.